Below are 14 T cell receptor beta chains sequenced from a single sample in a study of regulatory T cells in long-lasting Graves disease. The time point: persistent/refractory GD, antithyroid drugs over 5 years with positive TRAb. The TCR library was made from RNA extracted from PBMCs. Researchers made TCR beta libraries by using iRepertoire HTBI primers and running Arm-PCR on CDR3 regions. TCRdb processed the multiplex PCR reads anew with MiXCR; each CDR3 protein has one entry. The sample records 350,000 to 500,000 distinct CDR3 sequences, about 21% being singletons. The sequenced sample was peripheral blood mononuclear cells (PBMCs), obtained when the disease was refractory, from a patient treated with antithyroid drugs. Receptors originate from a female donor with Graves disease.

This clonotype has a handful of counts. The CDR3 sequence is CSASQYLTGSNQPQHF. CDR3 bases: TGCAGTGCTAGTCAGTATCTGACAGGAAGCAATCAGCCCCAGCATTTT. The chain recombines TRBV20-1 with TRBJ1-5, with D possibly being TRBD1 (6 bases). Trimming stripped 3 bases from V and 1 base from J, with 16 bases between. This CDR3 region has 16 residues. Germline CDR1 is DFQATT and CDR2 is SNEGSKA (reference sequence).

As regards this clonotype: A single base separates this from a much larger clone, so it may be a read error. V gene TRBV28 combines with J gene TRBJ1-5; the D gene is possibly TRBD1 (6 bases). CDR1 is MDHEN and CDR2 is SYDVKM in the germline V gene. The CDR3 spans 15 residues. CDR3 sequence reads: CVSSPLNRAIQPQHF. The CDR3 DNA reads TGTGTCAGCAGTCCCCTTAACAGGGCGATTCAGCCCCAGCATTTT.

This clonotype showed up many times. The chain links TRBV27 to TRBJ1-6; TRBD1 matches 8 bases. Germline V CDR1 and CDR2: MNHEY, SMNVEV (reference sequence). CDR3 length equals 14 residues. J was trimmed by 10 bases and V by 2 bases; bases with no gene match: 4. CDR3 DNA: TGTGCCAGCAGTTTAGGACAGGGAAACTCACCCCTCCACTTT. Translated, it gives CASSLGQGNSPLHF.

V gene TRBV6-6 combines with J gene TRBJ2-2, with 12 bases aligning to TRBD1. There are 17 residues in the CDR3. Germline V CDR1 and CDR2: MNHNY, SVGAGI (reference sequence). V dropped 5 bases and J dropped 7; count of bases not matched to a gene: 11. In DNA, the CDR3 is TGTGCCAGCAGTCACCGGGACAGGGGGCGTTTTAGCGGGGAGCTGTTTTTT. Translating it yields CASSHRDRGRFSGELFF.

This clonotype was observed at least ten times. J is TRBJ2-5 and V is TRBV12-5; D gene unclear. CDR1 and CDR2 (germline): LGHNT, FRNRAP. CDR3 length: 11 amino acids. Between the trimmed V and J ends, which lost 1 base and 6 bases, there was a span of 3 bases. CDR3 residues: CASGLGQTQYF. Written as DNA, the CDR3 is TGTGCTAGTGGTTTGGGGCAGACCCAGTACTTC.

This clonotype was seen many times. The V gene is TRBV7-8, the J gene TRBJ2-5; D is unresolved. Trimming removed 0 bases at V and 1 base at J, with 9 bases between. The CDR3 loop spans 15 amino acids. Germline CDR1 is SGHVS and CDR2 is FQNEAQ. The CDR3 sequence is CASSLAWAGQETQYF. The CDR3 DNA reads as TGTGCCAGCAGCTTAGCATGGGCAGGCCAAGAGACCCAGTACTTC.

This clonotype has ten or more counts. CDR3 DNA sequence: TGTGCCAGCAGTTTAACGGGACAGGATTACGAGCAGTACTTC. This gives the protein CASSLTGQDYEQYF. This chain connects TRBV28 to TRBJ2-7, with 8 bases identical to TRBD1. This CDR3 region has 14 residues. Germline assignment: CDR1 MDHEN and CDR2 SYDVKM. V lost 2 bases to trimming and J lost 4 bases; unmatched junction nucleotides: 4.

There are many counts of this clonotype. V is TRBV28 and J is TRBJ1-5, with D unclear. CDR1 and CDR2 from the germline V gene are MDHEN and SYDVKM. The ends were cut back, 1 base at V and 6 bases at J, with 4 bases in the middle. The CDR3 runs to 12 residues. The CDR3 spells CASSLFSQPQHF. CDR3 in DNA: TGTGCCAGCAGTTTATTTTCTCAGCCCCAGCATTTT.

This chain links TRBV6-5 with TRBJ1-5; a weak D match, TRBD1 (5 bases). The CDR3 is 14 amino acids. Trimming left V 0 bases short and J 2 bases short, with 5 bases between. Germline CDR1 and CDR2: MNHEY and SVGAGI. In nucleotides, the CDR3 is TGTGCCAGCAGTTACTCGGGGGGCAATCAGCCCCAGCATTTT. Translation gives CASSYSGGNQPQHF.

This clonotype was detected many times. The rearrangement uses TRBV7-2 and TRBJ1-1; D call uncertain. The CDR3 length is 13 residues. CDR1 SGHTA and CDR2 FQGNSA come from the germline V gene. Trimming cost V 5 bases and J 3 bases, with 10 bases left between them. This CDR3 is CASSVNRDTEAFF. The CDR3 bases are TGTGCCAGCAGCGTTAACAGAGACACTGAAGCTTTCTTT.

This clonotype appeared a few times. The CDR3 here is CASSDRTSRRFF. The DNA for the CDR3 is TGTGCCAGCAGCGACAGGACTAGCCGACGGTTCTTC. J is TRBJ2-1 and V is TRBV7-2, with TRBD2 matching over 8 bases. This CDR3 contains 12 residues. After removal of 5 bases from V and 15 bases from J, the junction contained 9 bases not matched to a gene. From germline, CDR1 is SGHTA and CDR2 FQGNSA. Using reference TRBV7-2 and TRBJ2-1 for the parts outside the CDR3, the full variable domain is GAGVSQSPSNKVTEKGKDVELRCDPISGHTALYWYRQSLGQGLEFLIYFQGNSAPDKSGLPSDRFSAERTGGSVSTLTIQRTQQEDSAVYLCASSDRTSRRFFGPGTRLTVL.

This clonotype was found many times. This sequence joins TRBV27 and TRBJ2-7, with 14 bases aligning to TRBD2. Unmatched junction bases numbered 20, after V lost 11 bases and J lost 5 bases. This CDR3 comprises 18 residues. The V gene's germline CDR1 is MNHEY and CDR2 SMNVEV (reference sequence). The CDR3 loop reads CAGNNRTSGRWDLNEQYF. DNA of the CDR3: TGTGCCGGCAACAACCGGACTAGCGGGAGGTGGGACTTGAACGAGCAGTACTTC.

The chain is built from TRBV5-4 and TRBJ1-6; tentative D call: TRBD1 (5 bases). CDR3 length: 17 amino acids. Per germline, CDR1 SGHNT and CDR2 YYREEE (reference sequence). The V and J ends lost 3 bases and 1 base respectively, with 14 bases between them. CDR3 residues: CASSSDTWPSYNSPLHF. The CDR3, as DNA: TGTGCCAGCAGCTCGGACACTTGGCCGTCCTATAATTCACCCCTCCACTTT.

With regard to this clonotype: This may arise from a read error, as a much more abundant clone is one base away. A read error is likely, as this CDR3 ends without the conserved phenylalanine or tryptophan. The V call is TRBV7-2, the J call TRBJ1-1; D call uncertain. V lost 3 bases, J lost 4 bases, and 6 bases lay in between. The germline V gene encodes CDR1 SGHTA and CDR2 FQGNSA. The CDR3 has 12 amino acids. The CDR3 loop is CASSFTFTEAFL. As DNA, the CDR3 is TGTGCCAGCAGCTTTACGTTCACTGAAGCTTTCCTT.